The 18 T cell receptor beta chains below were found in one sample sequenced in a study of vaccination and CD4 T cells after COVID-19. At the Johns Hopkins FTIC core, DNA taken from cultured CD4+ T cells was sequenced by way of the Oncomine TCR Beta short-read assay. TCRdb ran MiXCR on the PCR reads and lists one entry per CDR3 protein. This table holds around 20,000 distinct CDR3 sequences, about 60% found once. Treatment described: approximately nine-day PBMC culture with coronavirus spike peptide pools or control peptides (ViraFEST assay). No cognate antigen is known for these TCRs. The source was CD4+ T cells from blood, cultured in vitro, collected after SARS-CoV-2 vaccination. The receptors come from a human donor who had recovered from COVID-19.

The J gene is TRBJ1-2, the V gene TRBV6-2 or TRBV6-3, with TRBD1 matching 7 bases. With 7 bases clipped from V and 4 bases from J, the junction kept 12 bases outside the gene matches. Germline values: CDR1 MNHEY, CDR2 SVGEGT. The length of the CDR3 is 15 residues. The CDR3 sequence: CASTLLGGESYGYTF. In nucleotides, the CDR3 is TGTGCCAGCACTTTACTAGGGGGCGAGAGCTATGGCTACACCTTC.

The gene calls are TRBV20-1 and TRBJ1-5; 10 nucleotides line up with TRBD1. Germline values: CDR1 DFQATT, CDR2 SNEGSKA (reference sequence). The CDR3 sequence is 12 residues long. This CDR3 reads CIAGQGNQPQHF. The CDR3 DNA follows: TGCATCGCGGGACAGGGGAATCAGCCCCAGCATTTT.

V usage is TRBV19 and J usage is TRBJ2-3, with 8 bases lining up with TRBD1. CDR1 is LNHDA and CDR2 is SQIVND in the germline V gene (reference sequence). V lost 3 bases to trimming and J lost 6 bases; unmatched junction nucleotides: 8. This CDR3 has 15 amino acids. DNA of the CDR3: TGTGCCAGTAGTATTGACAGCCAGGGGGCGGATACGCAGTATTTT. The encoded protein is CASSIDSQGADTQYF.

The J gene is TRBJ1-5, the V gene TRBV7-8; D might be TRBD1 (6 bases). CDR1 SGHVS and CDR2 FQNEAQ come from the germline V gene. This CDR3 comprises 15 residues. The V end lost 2 bases, the J end lost 3 bases, and 11 bases lay between the germline ends. Here the CDR3 reads CASSLQGQDNQPQHF. The CDR3 DNA reads TGTGCCAGCAGCTTACAGGGACAAGACAATCAGCCCCAGCATTTT.

The chain combines TRBV12-3 or TRBV12-4 with TRBJ2-7; 9 nucleotides align to TRBD1. Unmatched junction bases numbered 4, after V lost 5 bases and J lost 2 bases. The CDR3 totals 14 residues. The CDR3 nucleotides are TGTGCCAGCAGTCTAACAGGGGGCCCCTACGAGCAGTACTTC. Protein sequence: CASSLTGGPYEQYF.

The gene calls are TRBV7-7 and TRBJ2-2; 9 bases fit TRBD1. The CDR3 spans 15 residues. From germline, CDR1 is SSHAT and CDR2 FNYEAQ (reference sequence). Germline trimming cut 5 bases from V and 4 bases from J; bases unmatched to any gene: 5. Here the CDR3 DNA reads TGTGCCAGCAGCCCAGGACAGGGGTTCACCGGGGAGCTGTTTTTT. It is translated as CASSPGQGFTGELFF.

The chain employs TRBV19 and TRBJ1-2, with 10 nucleotides matching TRBD1. There are 14 residues in the CDR3. V shed 7 bases, J shed 1 base, and the junction held 3 bases outside the gene matches. From germline, CDR1 is LNHDA and CDR2 SQIVND (reference sequence). Here the CDR3 reads CASIGTGVNYGYTF. The CDR3, as DNA: TGTGCCAGTATAGGGACAGGGGTTAACTATGGCTACACCTTC.

The V and J genes are TRBV6-1 and TRBJ2-5, with 12 bases lining up with TRBD2. V dropped 5 bases and J dropped 3; count of bases not matched to a gene: 10. This CDR3 contains 17 residues. CDR1 and CDR2 from the germline V gene are MNHNS and SASEGT. The DNA for the CDR3 is TGTGCCAGCAGTCCCCGGGCTAGCGGGGGGGGAGAAGAGACCCAGTACTTC. The encoded protein is CASSPRASGGGEETQYF.

The V call is TRBV19, the J call TRBJ2-3; TRBD1 might be the D (5 bases). This CDR3 is 15 amino acids long. CDR1 and CDR2 (germline): LNHDA, SQIVND (reference sequence). V lost 5 bases and J 0 bases, leaving 12 bases between the germline ends. The CDR3 DNA follows: TGTGCCAGTAGTCCCCGACAGATTAGCACAGATACGCAGTATTTT. It yields the protein CASSPRQISTDTQYF.

V is TRBV11-3 and J is TRBJ2-3, with 7 bases matching TRBD2. Germline CDR1 and CDR2: SGHNT and YENEEA. This CDR3 comprises 14 residues. The trim removed 4 bases at V and 11 bases at J, leaving 12 bases unmatched. The CDR3 spells CASSSGVGREQQYF. The CDR3 DNA follows: TGTGCCAGCAGCTCGGGGGTGGGGAGGGAACAGCAGTATTTT.

V and J are TRBV19 and TRBJ1-1, with unresolved D. Trimming took off 5 bases at V and 6 bases at J, with 16 bases between the two ends. In germline, CDR1 is LNHDA, CDR2 SQIVND (reference sequence). There are 14 residues in the CDR3. DNA of the CDR3: TGTGCCAGTAGTTTCCGCGCCGGGGTCCCTGAAGCTTTCTTT. Translated: CASSFRAGVPEAFF.

This clonotype has more than one count but fewer than ten. The chain joins TRBV6-1 to TRBJ1-1, with 8 bases matching TRBD1. Germline-derived CDR1 and CDR2 are MNHNS and SASEGT. The CDR3 contains 12 residues. The V segment lost 6 bases and the J segment 6 bases; nucleotides outside the gene matches: 3. Here the CDR3 DNA reads TGTGCCAGCAGCCAGGGGGCCCCTGAAGCTTTCTTT. Residues: CASSQGAPEAFF.

The chain couples TRBV6-5 to TRBJ1-2; possible D gene TRBD1, 5 bases. This CDR3 spans 12 amino acids. Germline V gene lookup returns CDR1 MNHEY and CDR2 SVGAGI. V was cut by 1 base and J by 8 bases, with 8 bases left in between. The CDR3 bases are TGTGCCAGCAGTTACTTCGGGGACGGCTACACCTTC. This codes for CASSYFGDGYTF.

This clonotype came up a few times. The chain recombines TRBV6-1 with TRBJ2-7; the D gene is possibly TRBD1 (5 bases). V was pared by 5 bases and J by 5 bases, with 16 bases between. The V gene's germline CDR1 is MNHNS and CDR2 SASEGT. The CDR3 has 14 residues. CDR3 nucleotide sequence: TGTGCCAGCAGTCACAGGTTCGGCGGCCACGAGCAGTACTTC. Translating gives CASSHRFGGHEQYF.

V is TRBV19 and J is TRBJ1-1, with D perhaps TRBD1 (5 bases). Deletions cut 2 bases from V and 1 base from J, with 20 bases between. Germline V lookup: CDR1 LNHDA, CDR2 SQIVND (reference sequence). CDR3 length: 18 amino acids. The CDR3 nucleotides read TGTGCCAGTAGTATATATGGAGGGAGGAGGGACCAGAACACTGAAGCTTTCTTT. This codes for CASSIYGGRRDQNTEAFF.

This clonotype was detected only a few times. This chain connects TRBV5-4 to TRBJ1-2; 7 bases align to TRBD1. The V segment lost 5 bases and the J segment 4 bases; nucleotides outside the gene matches: 8. Germline V gene data show CDR1 as SGHNT and CDR2 as YYREEE (reference sequence). The CDR3 loop spans 14 amino acids. The CDR3 reads CASSPGTELYGYTF. The CDR3 DNA is TGTGCCAGCAGTCCCGGGACAGAGCTCTATGGCTACACCTTC.

The chain is built from TRBV19 and TRBJ2-4; 10 positions match TRBD2. The J segment lost 9 bases and the V segment lost 6 bases, leaving 8 bases of the junction unmatched. The CDR3 runs to 14 residues. Germline lookup yields CDR1 LNHDA and CDR2 SQIVND (reference sequence). CDR3: CASSLGTSVAIQYF. In DNA form, the CDR3 reads TGTGCCAGTAGCCTCGGGACTAGCGTGGCCATTCAGTACTTC.

The CDR3 DNA follows: TGTGCCAGCAGTCCACCCCGGGCTAGCGGGGCATACGAGCAGTACTTC. Its protein product is CASSPPRASGAYEQYF. The chain joins TRBV11-3 to TRBJ2-7; TRBD2 matches 9 bases. The V gene's germline CDR1 is SGHNT and CDR2 YENEEA. This CDR3 is built from 16 residues. Losses at the gene ends were 6 bases for V and 4 bases for J; bases not matched to a gene: 13.